The source of this T cell receptor (beta chain) is a study of cytomegalovirus exposure and HLA in healthy donors. Whole-study context: The platform used for the approximately 130 validation repertoires matched that of the roughly 700 first-cohort repertoires, a later analysis reported. Study-level results: Whilst most TCR sequences proved rare, a subset of public TCRs occurred across many donors.

V lost 4 bases and J 0 bases, leaving 13 bases between the germline ends. CDR3 length equals 16 residues. Germline values: CDR1 MDHEN, CDR2 SYDVKM. Method: immunoSEQ multiplex PCR; TCRdb's copy keeps in-frame clones and lacks some. The sample includes about 84,000 clones, around 90% of them seen just once. As for this clone: The antigen is unknown.

V usage is TRBV28 and J usage is TRBJ2-1; possible D gene TRBD2, 7 bases. The source of this sequence is a man aged 30 to 45 in good health and CMV-seronegative. The sequenced sample was PBMCs. CDR3 region: CASSSFAGASYNEQFF. CDR3 nucleotides: TGTGCCAGCAGTTCCTTTGCGGGGGCCTCCTACAATGAGCAGTTCTTC.